These 21 T cell receptor beta chains were all obtained from the same sample, sequenced in a study of OX40 agonist ivuxolimab in advanced cancers. Using immunoSEQ multiplex PCR, the repertoire was profiled, and TCRdb retains in-frame clones only, with some absent. The sample consists of approximately 60,000 clones, 77% of them appearing once. This sample comprised CD4+ or CD8+ T cells sorted from blood, obtained in a trial of the OX40 agonist ivuxolimab. The receptors shown here come from an adult with an advanced solid tumor such as melanoma, head and neck, liver or kidney cancer.

The genes are TRBV2 and TRBJ2-3; D is unresolved. Germline V gene data show CDR1 as SNHLY and CDR2 as FYNNEI. This CDR3 has 14 amino acids. V was pared by 10 bases and J by 0 bases, with 14 bases between. The DNA of the CDR3 is TGTGCCACCGCTGGGTGGGCTAGCACAGATACGCAGTATTTT. Its protein product is CATAGWASTDTQYF. Looking up the rest from reference TRBV2 and TRBJ2-3 gives the full variable domain: EPEVTQTPSHQVTQMGQEVILRCVPISNHLYFYWYRQILGQKVEFLVSFYNNEISEKSEIFDDQFSVERPDGSNFTLKIRSTKLEDSAMYFCATAGWASTDTQYFGPGTRLTVL.

V usage is TRBV7-2 and J usage is TRBJ2-1; TRBD2 agrees at 8 bases. This CDR3 is 15 amino acids long. The V gene end was trimmed by 4 bases and the J gene end by 0 bases; junction bases not matched to a gene: 2. Germline V gene lookup returns CDR1 SGHTA and CDR2 FQGNSA. Here the CDR3 reads CASSSGTSSYNEQFF. CDR3 in DNA: TGTGCCAGCAGCTCCGGGACTAGCTCCTACAATGAGCAGTTCTTC. The entire variable domain, with the rest obtained from reference TRBV7-2 and TRBJ2-1, is as follows: GAGVSQSPSNKVTEKGKDVELRCDPISGHTALYWYRQSLGQGLEFLIYFQGNSAPDKSGLPSDRFSAERTGGSVSTLTIQRTQQEDSAVYLCASSSGTSSYNEQFFGPGTRLTVL.

The chain is built from TRBV7-3 and TRBJ2-3, with 9 bases aligning to TRBD1. Germline V gives CDR1 SGHTA, CDR2 FQGTGA. Losses at the gene ends were 2 bases for V and 2 bases for J; bases not matched to a gene: 8. This CDR3 comprises 17 residues. CDR3 in DNA: TGTGCCAGCAGCTTAGGGGGACAGGGTGGACCCACAGATACGCAGTATTTT. Translating it yields CASSLGGQGGPTDTQYF.

The gene calls are TRBV27 and TRBJ2-1, with TRBD2 matching over 7 bases. The CDR3 loop spans 17 amino acids. Germline V gene data show CDR1 as MNHEY and CDR2 as SMNVEV (reference sequence). Unmatched junction bases numbered 15, after V lost 5 bases and J lost 5 bases. Here the CDR3 reads CASSPSYAGVENNEQFF. Here the CDR3 DNA reads TGTGCCAGCAGTCCGTCGTATGCGGGAGTGGAAAACAATGAGCAGTTCTTC.

In this sample, this clone turned up a few times. The chain combines TRBV5-4 with TRBJ2-2; D is unresolved. This CDR3 region has 15 residues. V lost 1 base and J lost 1, with 8 bases in between. Germline-derived CDR1 and CDR2 are SGHNT and YYREEE (reference sequence). CDR3 loop: CASSLQTLNTGELFF. DNA for the CDR3: TGTGCCAGCAGCTTGCAGACTTTGAACACCGGGGAGCTGTTTTTT.

This chain uses TRBV7-3 with TRBJ2-3; 10 bases line up with TRBD2. V shed 5 bases, J shed 4 bases, and the junction held 18 bases outside the gene matches. The germline CDR1 and CDR2 sequences are SGHTA and FQGTGA. The CDR3 runs to 19 residues. DNA for the CDR3: TGTGCCAGCAGCCTGAGGCCCAGAAATAGCGGGAGGTTGGCAGATACGCAGTATTTT. Its translation is CASSLRPRNSGRLADTQYF.

The J gene is TRBJ1-1, the V gene TRBV18; D is ambiguous. Germline CDR1 KGHSH, CDR2 LQKENI. Trimming took off 2 bases at V and 5 bases at J, with 12 bases between the two ends. The CDR3 sequence is 14 residues long. Here the CDR3 reads CASSPLGQDTEAFF. CDR3 nucleotides: TGTGCCAGCTCACCATTAGGTCAGGATACTGAAGCTTTCTTT.

The V and J genes are TRBV6-8 and TRBJ2-1; the match to TRBD2 covers 7 bases. Germline-derived CDR1 and CDR2 are MNHGY and SAAAGT. The CDR3 is made up of 16 amino acids. Trimming at V came to 8 bases and at J to 2 bases, leaving 12 bases not matched to a gene. This chain's CDR3 is CASPVWREKTYNEQFF. DNA of the CDR3: TGTGCCAGCCCCGTTTGGCGGGAGAAGACCTACAATGAGCAGTTCTTC.

The chain couples TRBV5-1 to TRBJ1-1; possibly TRBD1 for D (6 bases). The CDR3 is made up of 15 amino acids. CDR1 is SGHRS, CDR2 YFSETQ, per germline. Trimming removed 6 bases at V and 3 bases at J, with 18 bases between. In nucleotides, the CDR3 is TGCGCCAGCACCCTCTCCCTACAGGGTGACACTGAAGCTTTCTTT. Translated, it gives CASTLSLQGDTEAFF.

The genes are TRBV19 and TRBJ1-1; D uncertain. The CDR3 loop spans 16 amino acids. Looked up from germline, CDR1 is LNHDA and CDR2 is SQIVND (reference sequence). Deletions cut 6 bases from V and 6 bases from J, with 23 bases between. The DNA for the CDR3 is TGTGCCAGTAGCCTCTACCCCGCCGGCCGGGGAGCTGAAGCTTTCTTT. It encodes CASSLYPAGRGAEAFF. Full variable domain (outside the CDR3, taken from reference TRBV19 and TRBJ1-1): DGGITQSPKYLFRKEGQNVTLSCEQNLNHDAMYWYRQDPGQGLRLIYYSQIVNDFQKGDIAEGYSVSREKKESFPLTVTSAQKNPTAFYLCASSLYPAGRGAEAFFGQGTRLTVV.

This clone was seen only a few times. The V gene is TRBV7-2, the J gene TRBJ1-2; D is possibly TRBD1 (5 bases). Germline CDR1 and CDR2: SGHTA and FQGNSA. The germline V and J ends were trimmed by 7 bases and 6 bases, with 15 bases remaining between them. This CDR3 has 13 residues. For the CDR3, the DNA is TGTGCCAGCACCGTGTATCAGGGAGATGGCTACACCTTC. It translates to CASTVYQGDGYTF.

Points on this clone: A far larger clone is one nucleotide away, so this likely arose from a read error. Other nucleotide sequences in the sample specify the same CDR3. The rearrangement joins TRBV7-3 to TRBJ1-1; TRBD1 matches at 9 bases. After removal of 6 bases from V and 6 bases from J, the junction contained 5 bases not matched to a gene. The CDR3 spans 13 residues. Germline assignment: CDR1 SGHTA and CDR2 FQGTGA. The CDR3 DNA sequence: TGTGCCAGCAGTCAACAGGGGGCCTCTGAAGCTTTCTTT. This codes for CASSQQGASEAFF.

The gene calls are TRBV5-6 and TRBJ2-2; 8 bases agree with TRBD1. Germline V gene lookup returns CDR1 SGHDT and CDR2 YYEEEE. This CDR3 spans 16 amino acids. J gave up 3 bases and V 2 bases, and 6 bases lay outside the gene matches. In nucleotides, the CDR3 is TGTGCCAGCAGCTTTAAAGACAGGGGTCACACCGGGGAGCTGTTTTTT. Translated: CASSFKDRGHTGELFF.

The chain links TRBV7-9 to TRBJ2-1, with D uncertain. Trimming removed 2 bases at V and 4 bases at J, with 9 bases between. The CDR3 is 14 residues long. Germline V gene lookup returns CDR1 SEHNR and CDR2 FQNEAQ (reference sequence). CDR3 sequence: CASSLSSLYNEQFF. The CDR3 DNA reads as TGTGCCAGCAGCTTAAGCTCACTTTACAATGAGCAGTTCTTC.

The rearrangement joins TRBV7-9 to TRBJ1-2; 7 bases map to TRBD1. The germline V gene encodes CDR1 SEHNR and CDR2 FQNEAQ (reference sequence). J lost 8 bases, V lost 1 base, and 1 base had no gene match. CDR3 size: 12 residues. The CDR3 sequence: CASSLGTGGYTF. In nucleotides, the CDR3 is TGTGCCAGCAGCTTAGGGACAGGAGGCTACACCTTC.

The CDR3 nucleotides are TGTGCCAGCAGTGCGACAGGGAGCGGAATCCACGAGCAGTACTTC. As protein: CASSATGSGIHEQYF. The rearrangement joins TRBV28 to TRBJ2-7; 7 bases agree with TRBD1. The CDR3 covers 15 residues. Per germline, CDR1 MDHEN and CDR2 SYDVKM. Trimming at V came to 5 bases and at J to 5 bases, leaving 12 bases not matched to a gene.

This chain connects TRBV6-5 to TRBJ1-2, with unresolved D. CDR3 size: 13 residues. Trimming removed 0 bases from V and 6 bases from J, with 8 bases in between. Germline V CDR1 and CDR2: MNHEY, SVGAGI. The CDR3 DNA sequence: TGTGCCAGCAGTTACTCCGAGGTCGATGGCTACACCTTC. It specifies CASSYSEVDGYTF.

This clone came up many times. The genes are TRBV28 and TRBJ2-4, with 7 nucleotides matching TRBD1. Per the germline V gene, CDR1 is MDHEN and CDR2 is SYDVKM. This CDR3 region has 14 residues. V was clipped by 6 bases and J by 9 bases; unmatched bases: 11. In DNA form, the CDR3 reads TGTGCCAGCAGACCCTCAACAGGGGCCGGCATTCAGTACTTC. Amino acids: CASRPSTGAGIQYF.

The chain carries TRBV5-1 and TRBJ2-2, with TRBD1 identical over 8 bases. Germline V gene data show CDR1 as SGHRS and CDR2 as YFSETQ. CDR3 size: 15 residues. The V segment lost 2 bases and the J segment 7 bases; nucleotides outside the gene matches: 7. CDR3 bases: TGCGCCAGCAGCTTTCGGACAGGGTTTGGCGGGGAGCTGTTTTTT. This sequence encodes CASSFRTGFGGELFF.

This clone has more than one count but fewer than ten. V gene TRBV29-1 combines with J gene TRBJ2-3; 10 bases line up with TRBD2. CDR1 SQVTM and CDR2 ANQGSEA come from the germline V gene. V lost 4 bases to trimming and J lost 0 bases; unmatched junction nucleotides: 4. This CDR3 comprises 15 residues. The DNA for the CDR3 is TGCAGCGTTGTGGCTAGCGGGGGTAGCACAGATACGCAGTATTTT. Its protein is CSVVASGGSTDTQYF.

V and J are TRBV25-1 and TRBJ1-2, with D tentatively TRBD1 (5 bases). The CDR3 contains 14 residues. V lost 4 bases to trimming and J lost 2 bases, with 11 bases between them. The V gene's germline CDR1 is MGHDK and CDR2 SYGVNS. The CDR3 DNA is TGTGCCAGCAGTGGCAGGAGGGGAAACTATGGCTACACCTTC. Protein: CASSGRRGNYGYTF.